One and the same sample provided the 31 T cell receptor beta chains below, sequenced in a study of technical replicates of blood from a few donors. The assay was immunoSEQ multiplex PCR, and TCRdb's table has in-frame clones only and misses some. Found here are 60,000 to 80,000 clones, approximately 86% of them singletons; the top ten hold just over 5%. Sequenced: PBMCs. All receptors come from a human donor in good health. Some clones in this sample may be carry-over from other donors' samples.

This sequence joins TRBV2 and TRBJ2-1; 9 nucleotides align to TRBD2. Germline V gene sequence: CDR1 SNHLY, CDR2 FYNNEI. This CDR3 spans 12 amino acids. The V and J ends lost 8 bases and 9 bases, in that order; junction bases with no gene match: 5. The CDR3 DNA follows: TGTGCCAGCGGCGGACTAGCGCGTGAGCAGTTCTTC. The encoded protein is CASGGLAREQFF.

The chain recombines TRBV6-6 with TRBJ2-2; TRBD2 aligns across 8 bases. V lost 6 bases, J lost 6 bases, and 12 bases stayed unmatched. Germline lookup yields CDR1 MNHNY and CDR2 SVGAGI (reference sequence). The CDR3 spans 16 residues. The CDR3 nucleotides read TGTGCCAGCAGCTACCGGGAGGGAGGGTACGCCGGGGAGCTGTTTTTT. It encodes CASSYREGGYAGELFF.

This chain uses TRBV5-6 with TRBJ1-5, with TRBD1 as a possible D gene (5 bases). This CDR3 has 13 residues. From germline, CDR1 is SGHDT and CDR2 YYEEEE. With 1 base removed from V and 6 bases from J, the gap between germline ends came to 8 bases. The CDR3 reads CASSLYRSQPQHF. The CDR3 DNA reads TGTGCCAGCAGCTTGTACAGGTCTCAGCCCCAGCATTTT. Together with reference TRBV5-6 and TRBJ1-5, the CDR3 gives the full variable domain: DAGVTQSPTHLIKTRGQQVTLRCSPKSGHDTVSWYQQALGQGPQFIFQYYEEEERQRGNFPDRFSGHQFPNYSSELNVNALLLGDSALYLCASSLYRSQPQHFGDGTRLSIL.

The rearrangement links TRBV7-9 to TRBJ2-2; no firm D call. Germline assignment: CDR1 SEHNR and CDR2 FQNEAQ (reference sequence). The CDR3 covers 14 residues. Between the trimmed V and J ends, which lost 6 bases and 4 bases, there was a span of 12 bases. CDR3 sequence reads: CASRTLAVTGELFF. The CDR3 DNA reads TGTGCCAGCAGAACTCTTGCGGTCACCGGGGAGCTGTTTTTT.

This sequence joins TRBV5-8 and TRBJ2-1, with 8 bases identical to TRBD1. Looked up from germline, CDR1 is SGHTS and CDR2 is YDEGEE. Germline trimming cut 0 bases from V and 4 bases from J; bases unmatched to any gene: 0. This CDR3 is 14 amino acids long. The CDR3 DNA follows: TGTGCCAGCAGCTTGGGGACAGGGTACAATGAGCAGTTCTTC. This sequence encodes CASSLGTGYNEQFF.

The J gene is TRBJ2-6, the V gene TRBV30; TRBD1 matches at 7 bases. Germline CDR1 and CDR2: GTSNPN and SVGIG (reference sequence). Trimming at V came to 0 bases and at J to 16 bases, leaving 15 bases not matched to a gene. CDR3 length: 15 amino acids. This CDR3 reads CAWSVQRGRPSMLTF. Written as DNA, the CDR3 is TGTGCCTGGAGTGTGCAAAGGGGGCGACCAAGCATGCTGACTTTC.

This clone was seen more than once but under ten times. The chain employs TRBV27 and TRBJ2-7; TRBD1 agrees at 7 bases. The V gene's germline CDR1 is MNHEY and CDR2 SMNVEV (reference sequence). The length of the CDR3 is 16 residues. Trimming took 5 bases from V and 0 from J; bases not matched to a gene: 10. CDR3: CASSPVGQSTSYEQYF. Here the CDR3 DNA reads TGTGCCAGCAGTCCCGTGGGACAGTCTACCTCCTACGAGCAGTACTTC.

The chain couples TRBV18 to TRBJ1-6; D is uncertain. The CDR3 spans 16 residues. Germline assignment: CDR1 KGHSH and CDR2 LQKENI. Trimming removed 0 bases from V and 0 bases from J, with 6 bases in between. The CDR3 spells CASSPPESSYNSPLHF. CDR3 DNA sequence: TGTGCCAGCTCACCACCCGAGAGCTCCTATAATTCACCCCTCCACTTT.

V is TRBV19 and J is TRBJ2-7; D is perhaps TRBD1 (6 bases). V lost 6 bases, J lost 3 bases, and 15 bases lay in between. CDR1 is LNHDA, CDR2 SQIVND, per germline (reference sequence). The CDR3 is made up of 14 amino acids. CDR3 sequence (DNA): TGTGCCAGTAGGCTAGGTGGGGGCGTCTACGAGCAGTACTTC. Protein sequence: CASRLGGGVYEQYF.

CDR3 sequence: CASSLGGGDAYEQYF. CDR3 nucleotide sequence: TGTGCCAGCAGCTTAGGGGGGGGAGATGCCTACGAGCAGTACTTC. This rearrangement joins TRBV7-2 to TRBJ2-7, with TRBD2 identical over 7 bases. CDR1 is SGHTA and CDR2 is FQGNSA in the germline V gene. This CDR3 is built from 15 residues. V lost 1 base and J lost 2; bases outside the gene matches: 5. Based on the CDR3 plus reference TRBV7-2 and TRBJ2-7, the full variable domain is GAGVSQSPSNKVTEKGKDVELRCDPISGHTALYWYRQSLGQGLEFLIYFQGNSAPDKSGLPSDRFSAERTGGSVSTLTIQRTQQEDSAVYLCASSLGGGDAYEQYFGPGTRLTVT.

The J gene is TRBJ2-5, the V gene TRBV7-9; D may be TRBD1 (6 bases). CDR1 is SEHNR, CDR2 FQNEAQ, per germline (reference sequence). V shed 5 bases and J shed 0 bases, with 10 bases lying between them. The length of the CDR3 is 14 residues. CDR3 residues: CASSKTGYQETQYF. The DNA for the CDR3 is TGTGCCAGCAGCAAAACAGGGTACCAAGAGACCCAGTACTTC.

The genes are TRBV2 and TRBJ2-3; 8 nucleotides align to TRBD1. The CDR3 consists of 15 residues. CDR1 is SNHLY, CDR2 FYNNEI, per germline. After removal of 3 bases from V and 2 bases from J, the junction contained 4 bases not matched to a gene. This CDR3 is CASSEDRAYTDTQYF. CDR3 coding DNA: TGTGCCAGCAGTGAGGACAGGGCCTACACAGATACGCAGTATTTT.

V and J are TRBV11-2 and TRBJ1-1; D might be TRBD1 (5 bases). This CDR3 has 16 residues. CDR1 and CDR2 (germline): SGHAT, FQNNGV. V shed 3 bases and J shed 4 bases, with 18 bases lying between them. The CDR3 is CASSFPRGQGGTEAFF. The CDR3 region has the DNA TGTGCCAGCAGCTTCCCCCGTGGGCAGGGCGGCACTGAAGCTTTCTTT.

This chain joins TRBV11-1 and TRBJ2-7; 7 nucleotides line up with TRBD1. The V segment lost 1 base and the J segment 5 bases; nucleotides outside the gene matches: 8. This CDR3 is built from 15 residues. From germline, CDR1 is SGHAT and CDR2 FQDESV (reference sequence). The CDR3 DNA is TGTGCCAGCAGCTTAGGACAGGGTGGATTAGACGAGCAGTACTTC. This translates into CASSLGQGGLDEQYF.

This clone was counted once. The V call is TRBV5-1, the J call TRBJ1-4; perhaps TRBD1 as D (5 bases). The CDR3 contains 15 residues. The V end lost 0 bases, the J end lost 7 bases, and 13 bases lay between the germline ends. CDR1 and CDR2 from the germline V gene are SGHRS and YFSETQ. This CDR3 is CASSLDGGLGEKLFF. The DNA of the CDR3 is TGCGCCAGCAGCTTGGATGGGGGGTTGGGTGAAAAACTGTTTTTT.

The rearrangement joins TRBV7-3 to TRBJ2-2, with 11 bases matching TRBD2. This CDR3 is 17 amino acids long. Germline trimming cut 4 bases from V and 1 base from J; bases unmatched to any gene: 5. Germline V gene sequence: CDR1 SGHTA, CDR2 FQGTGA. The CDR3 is CASSSRTSGRNTGELFF. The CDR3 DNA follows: TGTGCCAGCAGCTCGAGGACTAGCGGGCGGAACACCGGGGAGCTGTTTTTT.

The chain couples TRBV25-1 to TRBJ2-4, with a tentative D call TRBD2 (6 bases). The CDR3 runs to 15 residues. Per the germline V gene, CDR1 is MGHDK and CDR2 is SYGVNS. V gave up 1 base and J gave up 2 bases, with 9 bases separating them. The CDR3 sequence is CASSESRTTKNIQYF. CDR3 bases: TGTGCCAGCAGTGAATCCAGGACTACCAAAAACATTCAGTACTTC.

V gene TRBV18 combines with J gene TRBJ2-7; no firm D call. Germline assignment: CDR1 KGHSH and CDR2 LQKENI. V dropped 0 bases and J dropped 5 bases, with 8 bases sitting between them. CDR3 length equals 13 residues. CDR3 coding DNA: TGTGCCAGCTCACCACCGGCGGTTGACGAGCAGTACTTC. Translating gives CASSPPAVDEQYF.

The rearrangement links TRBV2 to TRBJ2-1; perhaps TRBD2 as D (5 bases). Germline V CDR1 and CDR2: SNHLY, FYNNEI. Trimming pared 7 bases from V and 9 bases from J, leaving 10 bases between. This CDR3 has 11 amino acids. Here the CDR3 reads CASTLLVEQFF. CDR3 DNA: TGTGCCAGCACCTTACTAGTTGAGCAGTTCTTC.

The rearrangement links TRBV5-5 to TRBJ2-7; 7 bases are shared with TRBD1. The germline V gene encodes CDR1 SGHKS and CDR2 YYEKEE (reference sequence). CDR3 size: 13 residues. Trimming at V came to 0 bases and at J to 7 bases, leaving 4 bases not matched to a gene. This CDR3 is CASSLEDRWEQYF. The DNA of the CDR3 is TGTGCCAGCAGCTTGGAGGACAGGTGGGAGCAGTACTTC.

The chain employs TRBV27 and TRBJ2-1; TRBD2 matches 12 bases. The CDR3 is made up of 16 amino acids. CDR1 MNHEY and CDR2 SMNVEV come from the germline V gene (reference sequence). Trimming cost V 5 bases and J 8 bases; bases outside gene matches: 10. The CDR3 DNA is TGTGCCAGCAGTCCAATGACTAGCGGGAGAGGGTATGAGCAGTTCTTC. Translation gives CASSPMTSGRGYEQFF.

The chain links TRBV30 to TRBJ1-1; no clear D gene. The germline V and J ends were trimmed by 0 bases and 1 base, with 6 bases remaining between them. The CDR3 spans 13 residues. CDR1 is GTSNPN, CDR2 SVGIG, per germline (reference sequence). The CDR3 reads CAWSVWQNTEAFF. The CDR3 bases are TGTGCCTGGAGTGTCTGGCAGAACACTGAAGCTTTCTTT.

CDR3 residues: CASSLRGAGEETQYF. The CDR3 coding sequence is TGTGCCAGCAGCCTCCGGGGGGCAGGGGAAGAGACCCAGTACTTC. The chain employs TRBV5-8 and TRBJ2-5; a weak D match, TRBD2 (7 bases). CDR1 and CDR2 from the germline V gene are SGHTS and YDEGEE. V shed 4 bases and J shed 3 bases, with 16 bases lying between them. This CDR3 comprises 15 residues.

This CDR3 is CASSFLGLAEVYEQYF. CDR3 nucleotides: TGTGCCAGCAGCTTCCTAGGACTAGCGGAAGTTTACGAGCAGTACTTC. The chain uses TRBV5-8 and TRBJ2-7, with 10 bases aligning to TRBD2. With 2 bases clipped from V and 4 bases from J, the junction kept 9 bases outside the gene matches. The germline CDR1 and CDR2 sequences are SGHTS and YDEGEE. The CDR3 extends over 16 amino acids.

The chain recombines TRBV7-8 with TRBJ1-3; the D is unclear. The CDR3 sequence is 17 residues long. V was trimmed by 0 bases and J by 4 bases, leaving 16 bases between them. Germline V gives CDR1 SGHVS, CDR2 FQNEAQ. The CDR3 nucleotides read TGTGCCAGCAGCTTAGCATCCGGACTCCTGGAGGGAAACACCATATATTTT. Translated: CASSLASGLLEGNTIYF.

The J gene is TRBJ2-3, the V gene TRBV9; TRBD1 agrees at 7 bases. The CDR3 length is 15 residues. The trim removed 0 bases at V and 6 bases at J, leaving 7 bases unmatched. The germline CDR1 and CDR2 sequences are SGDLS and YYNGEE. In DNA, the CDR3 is TGTGCCAGCAGCGTAGTAGAGACAGGGAAGGATACGCAGTATTTT. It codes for CASSVVETGKDTQYF.

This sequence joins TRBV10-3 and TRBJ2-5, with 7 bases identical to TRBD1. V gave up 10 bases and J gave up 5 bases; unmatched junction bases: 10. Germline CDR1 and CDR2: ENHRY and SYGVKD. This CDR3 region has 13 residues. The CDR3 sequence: CATSSTGKETQYF. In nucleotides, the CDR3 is TGTGCCACGTCCTCGACAGGGAAGGAGACCCAGTACTTC.

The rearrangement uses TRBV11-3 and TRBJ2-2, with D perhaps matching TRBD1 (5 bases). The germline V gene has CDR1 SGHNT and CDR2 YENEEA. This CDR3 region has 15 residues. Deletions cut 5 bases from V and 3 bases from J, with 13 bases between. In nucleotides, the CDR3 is TGTGCCAGCAGCCCAAGGGGCGACCACACCGGGGAGCTGTTTTTT. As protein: CASSPRGDHTGELFF.

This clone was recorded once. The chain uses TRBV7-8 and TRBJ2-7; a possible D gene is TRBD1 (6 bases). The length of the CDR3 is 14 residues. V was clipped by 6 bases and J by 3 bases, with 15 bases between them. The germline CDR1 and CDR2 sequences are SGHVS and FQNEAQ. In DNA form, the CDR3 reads TGTGCCAGCAGTATCACAGGGATCGGCTACGAGCAGTACTTC. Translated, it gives CASSITGIGYEQYF.

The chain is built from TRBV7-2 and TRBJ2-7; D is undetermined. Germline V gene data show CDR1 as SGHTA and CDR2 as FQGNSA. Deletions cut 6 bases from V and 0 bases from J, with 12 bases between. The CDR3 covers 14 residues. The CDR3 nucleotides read TGTGCCAGCAGTAGCCGCAAGAGCTCCTACGAGCAGTACTTC. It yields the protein CASSSRKSSYEQYF.

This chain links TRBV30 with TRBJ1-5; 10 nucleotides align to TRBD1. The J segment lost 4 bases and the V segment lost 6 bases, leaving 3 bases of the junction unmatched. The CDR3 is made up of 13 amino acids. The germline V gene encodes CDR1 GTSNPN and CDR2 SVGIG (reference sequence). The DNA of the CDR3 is TGTGCCTGCAGGACAGGGGGAAATCAGCCCCAGCATTTT. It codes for CACRTGGNQPQHF.